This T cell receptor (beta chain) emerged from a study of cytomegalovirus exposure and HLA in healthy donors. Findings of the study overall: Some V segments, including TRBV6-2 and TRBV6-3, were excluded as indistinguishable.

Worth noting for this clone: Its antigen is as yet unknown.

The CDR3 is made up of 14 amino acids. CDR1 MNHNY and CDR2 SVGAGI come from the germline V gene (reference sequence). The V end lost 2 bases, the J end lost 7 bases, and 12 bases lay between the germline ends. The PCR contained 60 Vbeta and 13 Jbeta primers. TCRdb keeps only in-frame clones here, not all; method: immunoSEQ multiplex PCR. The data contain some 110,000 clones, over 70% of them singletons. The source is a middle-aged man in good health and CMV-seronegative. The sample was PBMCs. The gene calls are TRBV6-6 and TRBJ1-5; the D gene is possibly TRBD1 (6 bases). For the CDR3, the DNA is TGTGCCAGCAGTTACGGGGCAGGGGACCAGCCCCAGCATTTT. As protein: CASSYGAGDQPQHF.